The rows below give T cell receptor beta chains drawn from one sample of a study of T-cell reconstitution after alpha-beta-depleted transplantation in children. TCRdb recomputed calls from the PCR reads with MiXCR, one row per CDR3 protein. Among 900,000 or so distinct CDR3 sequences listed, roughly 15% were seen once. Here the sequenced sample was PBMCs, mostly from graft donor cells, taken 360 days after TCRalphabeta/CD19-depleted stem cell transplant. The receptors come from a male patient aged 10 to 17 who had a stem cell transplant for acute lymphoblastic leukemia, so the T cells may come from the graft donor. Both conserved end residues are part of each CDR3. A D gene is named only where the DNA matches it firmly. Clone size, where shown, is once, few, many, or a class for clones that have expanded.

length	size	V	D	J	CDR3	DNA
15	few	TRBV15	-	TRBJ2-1	CATSREGLLYNEQFF	TGTGCCACCAGCAGAGAAGGACTACTCTACAATGAGCAGTTCTTC
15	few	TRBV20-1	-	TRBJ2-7	CSARDLTGGPYEQYF	TGCAGTGCTAGAGATCTAACAGGTGGCCCCTACGAGCAGTACTTC
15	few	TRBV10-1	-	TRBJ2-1	CASSESRLPTGEQFF	TGCGCCAGCAGTGAGTCGAGACTACCCACGGGTGAGCAGTTCTTC
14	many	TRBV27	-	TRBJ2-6	CASSAFSGANVLTF	TGTGCCAGCAGTGCCTTCTCTGGGGCCAACGTCCTGACTTTC
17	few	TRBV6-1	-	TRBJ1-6	CASSEAIRAAYNSPLHF	TGTGCCAGCAGTGAAGCAATTAGGGCGGCCTATAATTCACCCCTCCACTTT
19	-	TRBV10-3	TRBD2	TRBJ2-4	CAICPLREGPRKAKNIQYF	TGTGCCATCTGTCCCCTCAGGGAGGGGCCAAGGAAGGCCAAAAACATTCAGTACTTC
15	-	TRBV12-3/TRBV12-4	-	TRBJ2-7	CASIPPHPYQYEQYF	TGTGCCAGCATTCCGCCTCATCCTTACCAATACGAGCAGTACTTC
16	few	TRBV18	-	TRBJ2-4	CASSPLTGRVKDIQYF	TGTGCCAGCTCACCACTGACGGGCAGGGTAAAGGACATTCAGTACTTC
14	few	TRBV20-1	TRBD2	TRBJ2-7	CSVLAGGIWGEQYF	TGCAGTGTACTAGCGGGAGGTATTTGGGGCGAGCAGTACTTC
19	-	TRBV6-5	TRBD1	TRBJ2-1	CASSYAGTGARLTYNEQFF	TGTGCCAGCAGTTACGCCGGGACAGGGGCGCGTCTGACCTACAATGAGCAGTTCTTC
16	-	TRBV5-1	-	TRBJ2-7	CASSWTQGGSSYEQYF	TGCGCCAGCAGCTGGACACAGGGGGGGAGTTCCTACGAGCAGTACTTC
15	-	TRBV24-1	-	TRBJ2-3	CATSDLTGSTDTQYF	TGTGCCACCAGTGATTTGACGGGGAGCACAGATACGCAGTATTTT
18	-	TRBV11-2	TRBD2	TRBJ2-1	CASSRRGSGRALVNEQFF	TGTGCCAGCAGCCGCCGGGGTAGCGGGAGGGCCCTTGTCAATGAGCAGTTCTTC
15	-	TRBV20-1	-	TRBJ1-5	CSARVPSQGSQPQHF	TGCAGTGCTAGAGTGCCTAGCCAGGGCAGTCAGCCCCAGCATTTT
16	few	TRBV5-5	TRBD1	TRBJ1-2	CASSLGPTGAGYGYTF	TGTGCCAGCAGCTTGGGGCCGACAGGGGCGGGCTATGGCTACACCTTC
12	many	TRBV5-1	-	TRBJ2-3	CASSLVPDTQYF	TGTGCCAGCAGCTTGGTCCCAGATACGCAGTATTTT
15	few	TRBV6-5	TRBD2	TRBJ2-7	CASSYLGTSENEQYF	TGTGCCAGCAGTTACCTCGGGACTAGCGAGAACGAGCAGTACTTC
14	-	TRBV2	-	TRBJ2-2	CASITDRNTGELFF	TGTGCCAGCATTACAGACCGGAACACCGGGGAGCTGTTTTTT
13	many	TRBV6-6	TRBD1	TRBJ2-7	CASSYDRVYEQYF	TGTGCCAGCAGTTACGACAGGGTCTACGAGCAGTACTTC
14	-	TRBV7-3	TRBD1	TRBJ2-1	CASSSWDSPNEQFF	TGTGCCAGCAGCTCCTGGGACAGTCCGAATGAGCAGTTCTTC
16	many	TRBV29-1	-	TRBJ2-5	CSVEIELYLRRGTQYF	TGCAGCGTTGAAATCGAGCTGTACCTGAGGCGGGGGACCCAGTACTTC
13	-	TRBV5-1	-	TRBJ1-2	CASSVQEKYGYTF	TGCGCCAGCAGCGTACAGGAAAAGTATGGCTACACCTTC
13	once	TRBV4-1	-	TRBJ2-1	CASRPGAYNEQFF	TGCGCCAGCAGGCCCGGGGCCTACAATGAGCAGTTCTTC
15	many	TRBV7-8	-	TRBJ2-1	CASSLVRVRNAEQFF	TGTGCCAGCAGCCTCGTCAGGGTTCGGAACGCTGAGCAGTTCTTC
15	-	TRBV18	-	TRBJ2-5	CASSPMRRLQETQYF	TGTGCCAGCTCACCAATGCGAAGGTTGCAAGAGACCCAGTACTTC
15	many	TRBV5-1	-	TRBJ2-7	CASSGGRYLSYEQYF	TGCGCCAGCAGCGGGGGACGGTATCTCTCCTACGAGCAGTACTTC
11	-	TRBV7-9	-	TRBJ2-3	CASIIVNTQYF	TGTGCCAGTATTATCGTGAATACGCAGTATTTT
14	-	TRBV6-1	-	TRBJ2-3	CASRRAGSTDTQYF	TGTGCCAGCAGACGAGCGGGTAGCACAGATACGCAGTATTTT
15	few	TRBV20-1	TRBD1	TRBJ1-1	CSARDHRGRDTEAFF	TGCAGTGCTAGAGATCACAGGGGGCGCGACACTGAAGCTTTCTTT
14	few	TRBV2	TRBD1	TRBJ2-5	CASSEGQGLETQYF	TGTGCCAGCAGTGAGGGACAGGGTTTGGAGACCCAGTACTTC
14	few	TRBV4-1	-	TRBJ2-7	CASSHGTGEYEQYF	TGCGCCAGCAGCCACGGAACCGGGGAATACGAGCAGTACTTC
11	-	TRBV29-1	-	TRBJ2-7	CSVSSAHEQYF	TGCAGCGTGTCCTCTGCCCACGAGCAGTACTTC
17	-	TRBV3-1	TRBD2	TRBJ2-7	CASSLTSGRPSSYEQYF	TGTGCCAGCAGCCTGACTAGCGGGAGGCCCAGCTCCTACGAGCAGTACTTC
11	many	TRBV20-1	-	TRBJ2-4	CSAKMGGIQYF	TGCAGTGCTAAGATGGGCGGCATTCAGTACTTC
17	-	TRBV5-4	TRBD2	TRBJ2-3	CASSLRPLAGGPDTQYF	TGTGCCAGCAGCTTGAGGCCTCTAGCGGGAGGGCCAGATACGCAGTATTTT
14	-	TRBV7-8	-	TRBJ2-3	CASSLVRSTDTQYF	TGTGCCAGCAGCTTAGTCCGTAGCACAGATACGCAGTATTTT
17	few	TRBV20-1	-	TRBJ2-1	CSTRSRTFTSSYNEQFF	TGCAGTACTAGATCCAGGACCTTTACTAGCTCCTACAATGAGCAGTTCTTC
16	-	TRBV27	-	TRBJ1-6	CASSLSGQGQNSPLHF	TGTGCCAGCAGTTTATCGGGGCAGGGGCAAAATTCACCCCTCCACTTT
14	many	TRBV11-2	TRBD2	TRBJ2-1	CASSSGLASNEQFF	TGTGCCAGCAGCTCGGGACTAGCGTCGAATGAGCAGTTCTTC
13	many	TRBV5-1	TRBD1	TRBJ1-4	CASSRTGEEKLFF	TGCGCCAGCAGCCGGACAGGGGAAGAAAAACTGTTTTTT
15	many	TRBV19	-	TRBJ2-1	CASTRAASSYNEQFF	TGTGCCAGTACGAGAGCGGCAAGCTCCTACAATGAGCAGTTCTTC
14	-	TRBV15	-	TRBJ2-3	CATSRDWTGDTQYF	TGTGCCACCAGCAGAGATTGGACGGGAGATACGCAGTATTTT
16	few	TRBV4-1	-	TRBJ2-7	CASSQVSRSGAYEQYF	TGCGCCAGCAGCCAAGTTTCAAGATCGGGGGCCTACGAGCAGTACTTC
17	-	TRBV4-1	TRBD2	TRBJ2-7	CASSLWLAGVIAYEQYF	TGCGCCAGCAGCCTTTGGCTAGCGGGAGTGATCGCCTACGAGCAGTACTTC
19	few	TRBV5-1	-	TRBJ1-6	CASSALSRQVASYNSPLHF	TGCGCCAGCAGCGCACTTTCCAGACAGGTTGCCTCCTATAATTCACCCCTCCACTTT
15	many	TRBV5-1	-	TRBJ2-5	CASSLAVGGQETQYF	TGCGCCAGCAGCTTGGCCGTCGGGGGACAAGAGACCCAGTACTTC
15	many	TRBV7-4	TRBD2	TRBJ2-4	CASSCGLAAKNIQYF	TGTGCCAGCAGCTGTGGACTAGCGGCAAAAAACATTCAGTACTTC
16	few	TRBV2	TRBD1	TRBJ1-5	CASREKTGISNQPQHF	TGTGCCAGCAGGGAAAAGACAGGGATTAGCAATCAGCCCCAGCATTTT
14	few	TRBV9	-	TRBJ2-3	CASSVGLIPDTQYF	TGTGCCAGCAGCGTAGGACTAATTCCGGATACGCAGTATTTT
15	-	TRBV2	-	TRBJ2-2	CASSESGPKPGELFF	TGTGCCAGCAGTGAATCTGGACCCAAACCCGGGGAGCTGTTTTTT
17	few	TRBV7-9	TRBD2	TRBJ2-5	CASSLAGTSGYQETQYF	TGTGCCAGCAGCTTAGCTGGGACTAGCGGGTACCAAGAGACCCAGTACTTC
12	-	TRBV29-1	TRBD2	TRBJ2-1	CSDSGRNNEQFF	TGCAGCGATAGCGGGAGGAACAATGAGCAGTTCTTC
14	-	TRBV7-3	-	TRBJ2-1	CASSSRPSYNEQFF	TGTGCCAGCAGCTCCCGTCCCTCCTACAATGAGCAGTTCTTC
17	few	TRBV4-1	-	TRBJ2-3	CASSQDRKTRFKDTQYF	TGCGCCAGCAGCCAAGATCGGAAGACTCGGTTCAAGGATACGCAGTATTTT
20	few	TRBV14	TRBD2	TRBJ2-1	CASSPQRQARLAGEDNEQFF	TGTGCCAGCAGCCCTCAGCGCCAGGCCCGACTAGCGGGAGAAGACAATGAGCAGTTCTTC
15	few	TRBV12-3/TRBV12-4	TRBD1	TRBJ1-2	CASGPTGAVPRGYTF	TGTGCCAGTGGGCCCACAGGGGCCGTACCTAGGGGCTACACCTTC
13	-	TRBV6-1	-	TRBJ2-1	CASRPGSHNEQFF	TGTGCCAGCAGACCGGGATCCCACAATGAGCAGTTCTTC
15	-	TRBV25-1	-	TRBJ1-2	CASSEGWGGGYGYTF	TGTGCCAGCAGTGAGGGGTGGGGGGGCGGCTATGGCTACACCTTC
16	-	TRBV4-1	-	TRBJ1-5	CASSQGFLNSNQPQHF	TGCGCCAGCAGCCAAGGATTTCTTAATAGCAATCAGCCCCAGCATTTT
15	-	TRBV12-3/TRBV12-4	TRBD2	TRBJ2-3	CASSSAGGSTDTQYF	TGTGCCAGCAGTTCAGCGGGGGGAAGCACAGATACGCAGTATTTT